The 7 T cell receptor beta chains in this list originate from one sample, sequenced in a study of CD8+ T cells in alopecia areata. Sample treatment: oral pan-JAK inhibitor, 5-10 mg twice daily. TCR sequencing used cDNA made by reverse transcription of extracted RNA. Using immunoSEQ multiplex PCR, the repertoire was profiled, and TCRdb retains in-frame clones only, with some absent. The sample records approximately 160,000 clones, 60% to 75% being singletons. Sequencing was performed on CD4+ T cells sorted from blood, taken at week 24, from a patient treated with tofacitinib. The receptor source for this set is a human donor with alopecia areata.

V is TRBV30 and J is TRBJ2-3; D perhaps matches TRBD2 (7 bases). The CDR3 totals 15 residues. Germline-derived CDR1 and CDR2 are GTSNPN and SVGIG (reference sequence). V was clipped by 3 bases and J by 6 bases, with 19 bases between them. The DNA of the CDR3 is TGTGCCTGGAGCGTCGCGTTAGGGGGGGCCGATACGCAGTATTTT. Translating gives CAWSVALGGADTQYF.

The chain joins TRBV6-5 to TRBJ1-4, with TRBD1 as a possible D gene (6 bases). V was shortened by 6 bases and J by 8 bases, with 16 bases between the two germline ends. The CDR3 is made up of 14 amino acids. Germline V lookup: CDR1 MNHEY, CDR2 SVGAGI. CDR3 amino acids: CASRDPTGLEKLFF. In nucleotides, the CDR3 is TGTGCCAGCAGGGATCCGACAGGCCTCGAAAAACTGTTTTTT.

CDR3 nucleotides: TGTGCCCGGGGGACTAGCAATGAGCAGTTCTTC. It is translated as CARGTSNEQFF. The gene calls are TRBV30 and TRBJ2-1; 8 bases map to TRBD2. V dropped 8 bases and J dropped 6; count of bases not matched to a gene: 3. CDR1 and CDR2 (germline): GTSNPN, SVGIG (reference sequence). CDR3 length: 11 residues.

CDR3 amino acids: CASNGQGAHSNQPQHF. The CDR3 DNA is TGCGCCAGCAACGGACAGGGTGCACATAGCAATCAGCCCCAGCATTTT. The V and J genes are TRBV5-1 and TRBJ1-5; 8 positions agree with TRBD1. CDR3 length: 16 residues. With 6 bases clipped from V and 0 bases from J, the junction kept 8 bases outside the gene matches. The germline V gene encodes CDR1 SGHRS and CDR2 YFSETQ.

The rearrangement joins TRBV18 to TRBJ2-7; D gene unclear. This CDR3 comprises 14 residues. Germline V lookup: CDR1 KGHSH, CDR2 LQKENI. Trimming cost V 3 bases and J 2 bases, with 11 bases left between them. CDR3 nucleotides: TGTGCCAGCTCACCGCAGTCGGAAGCCTACGAGCAGTACTTC. Translated, it gives CASSPQSEAYEQYF.

The gene calls are TRBV29-1 and TRBJ1-1; D might be TRBD1 (5 bases). CDR1 and CDR2 from the germline V gene are SQVTM and ANQGSEA. The CDR3 is made up of 12 amino acids. Trimming left V 7 bases short and J 2 bases short, with 11 bases between. CDR3 loop: CSGGLGNTEAFF. The DNA of the CDR3 is TGCAGCGGGGGGTTGGGTAACACTGAAGCTTTCTTT. Full variable domain (rest looked up from reference TRBV29-1 and TRBJ1-1): SAVISQKPSRDICQRGTSLTIQCQVDSQVTMMFWYRQQPGQSLTLIATANQGSEATYESGFVIDKFPISRPNLTFSTLTVSNMSPEDSSIYLCSGGLGNTEAFFGQGTRLTVV.

The sample holds a few counts of this clone. The J gene is TRBJ2-1, the V gene TRBV7-9; TRBD1 aligns across 8 bases. Germline CDR1 and CDR2: SEHNR and FQNEAQ (reference sequence). This CDR3 contains 14 residues. The V gene end was trimmed by 8 bases and the J gene end by 5 bases; junction bases not matched to a gene: 8. This CDR3 is CASLRGQENNEQFF. CDR3 nucleotide sequence: TGTGCCAGCCTAAGGGGACAGGAGAACAATGAGCAGTTCTTC.